This T cell receptor (beta chain) is from a study of T cell repertoires in cytomegalovirus infection (dated by TCRdb to about 2019). Notes on the research overall: Donor HLA type was relevant to the analysis, as public TCR beta signatures indicated carriage of CMV infection together with the matching HLA type. Results and caveats for the whole study, not just this receptor: Carriers of CMV infection plus the relevant HLA type were discriminated by the cumulative frequency of public TCR beta family members in the study cohort and in an independent approximately 360-donor cohort. The ex vivo response was dominated by HLA-C-restricted CMV-specific TCR beta clonotypes, and the single most frequent clonotype in two of eight donors was supplied by these HLA-C-restricted clonotypes.

The sequencing machine was an Illumina HiSeq 1500. The public reads were reanalyzed by TCRdb: fastp trimming at Q25, MiXCR alignment, in-frame beta chains only. Merged by CDR3 protein, the rows form single entries marked with the most common genes and DNA. The sample data list hundreds of thousands of distinct CDR3 sequences, and roughly 31% of these were observed just once. Roughly 13% of the sample is taken by the ten largest. For this clonotype: No antigen is known for it. Qualities for individual bases were not recorded, and no much larger clone is one base off.

Per the germline V gene (reference sequence), LNHDA is the CDR1 and SQIVND is the CDR2. For this chain, trimming is 9 bases at the V end and 1 base at the J end, and the number of junction bases without a gene match is 5. From its cysteine to its phenylalanine, the CDR3 spans 14 amino acids. Only CDR3 DNA is held: 42 bases, read in frame from base 1. The sequence derives from a human donor in good health (CMV status not recorded). Some clones in this sample may be carry-over from other donors' samples. Source material: PBMCs. This sequence uses TRBV19 and TRBJ1-4; the junction holds 7 bases that match TRBD1. The bases read TGTGCCAGCAACAGGGGCGGAACTAATGAAAAACTGTTTTTT. Translated, it gives CASNRGGTNEKLFF.